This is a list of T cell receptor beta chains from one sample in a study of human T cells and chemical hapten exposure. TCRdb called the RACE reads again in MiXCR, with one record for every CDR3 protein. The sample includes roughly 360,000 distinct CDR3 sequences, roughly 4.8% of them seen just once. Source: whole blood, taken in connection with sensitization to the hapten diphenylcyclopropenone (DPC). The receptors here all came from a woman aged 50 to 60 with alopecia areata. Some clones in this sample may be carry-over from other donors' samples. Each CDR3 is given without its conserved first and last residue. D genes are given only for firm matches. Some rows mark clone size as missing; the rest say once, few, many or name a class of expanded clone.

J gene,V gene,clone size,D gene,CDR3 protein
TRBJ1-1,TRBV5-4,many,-,ASSLAGGNTEAF
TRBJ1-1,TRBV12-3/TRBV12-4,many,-,ASSTGLTEAF
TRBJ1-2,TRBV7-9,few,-,ASSKSDTASGYT
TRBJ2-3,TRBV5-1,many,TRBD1,ASRQGASTDTQY
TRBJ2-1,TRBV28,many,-,ASTNYNEQF
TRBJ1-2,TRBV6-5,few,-,ASSSPGTGYT
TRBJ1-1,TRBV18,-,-,ASSPITGQAFGAF
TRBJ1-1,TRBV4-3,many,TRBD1,ASSRGPGEAF
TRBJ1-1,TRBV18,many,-,ASSPPQGVTEAF
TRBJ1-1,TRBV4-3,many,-,ASSSKTEAF
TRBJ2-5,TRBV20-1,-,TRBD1,SASGQGATTQY
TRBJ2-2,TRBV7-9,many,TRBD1,ASDGDRVGTGELF
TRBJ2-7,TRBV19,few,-,ASSISDNVPYEQY
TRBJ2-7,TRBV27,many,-,ASSLGTLSYEQY
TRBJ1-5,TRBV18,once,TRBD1,AGSPRQGFGHQPQH
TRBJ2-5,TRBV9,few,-,ASSVDQETQY
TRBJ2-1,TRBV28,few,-,ASSLVQSSGLGLS
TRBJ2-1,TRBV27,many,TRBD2,ASSLSGLAGVEQF
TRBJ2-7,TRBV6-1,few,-,ASSESNRDYEQY
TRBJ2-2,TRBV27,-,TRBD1,ASSLETGTGNTGELF
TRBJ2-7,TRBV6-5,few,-,ASSNPGTMFQY
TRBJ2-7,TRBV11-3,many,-,ASSRATSYEQY
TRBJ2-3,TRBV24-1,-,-,ATSRGRGTDTQY
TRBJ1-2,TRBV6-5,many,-,ASSSLNGYT
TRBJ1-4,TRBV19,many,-,ASSIGAANEKLF
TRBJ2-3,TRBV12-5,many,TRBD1,ASGLGQGTDTQY
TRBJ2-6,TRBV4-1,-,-,ASSQGQAGANVLT
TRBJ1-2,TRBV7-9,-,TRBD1,ASSPQGGADYGYS
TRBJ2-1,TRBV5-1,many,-,ASSPGEGTVKNEQF
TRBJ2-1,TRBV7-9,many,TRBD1,ASSLALTGGEQF
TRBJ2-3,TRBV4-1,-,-,ASSYERGSSTDTQY
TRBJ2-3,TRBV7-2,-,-,ASSLGGDLRTDTQY
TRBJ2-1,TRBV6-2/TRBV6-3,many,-,ASSYTYGVAFHEQF
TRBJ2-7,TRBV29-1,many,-,SVVAPGGEQY
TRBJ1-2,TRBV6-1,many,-,ASSEVRAQYGYT
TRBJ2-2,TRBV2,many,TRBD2,ASSVIGLGRTGELF
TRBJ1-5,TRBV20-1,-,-,STGPQPQH
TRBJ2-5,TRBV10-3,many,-,AISAARRDQETQY
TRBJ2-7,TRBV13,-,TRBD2,ASSFHPSGRMNEQY
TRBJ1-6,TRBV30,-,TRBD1,AGRDREWGSPLH
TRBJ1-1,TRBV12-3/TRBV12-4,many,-,ASSRTNTEAF
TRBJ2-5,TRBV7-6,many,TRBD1,ASSLPDRGPIQETQY
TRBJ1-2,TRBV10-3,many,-,AISEKEGEGYGYT
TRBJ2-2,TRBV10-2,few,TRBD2,ASFWGRDTGELF
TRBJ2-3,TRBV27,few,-,ASGTGTTSTDTQY
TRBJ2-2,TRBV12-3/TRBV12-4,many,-,ASSFRDPFTGELF
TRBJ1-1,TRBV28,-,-,ASPKERNTEAF
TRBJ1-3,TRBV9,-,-,ASSVEYWERTGNTIY
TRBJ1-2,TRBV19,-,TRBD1,ASSSRDRGIYGYT
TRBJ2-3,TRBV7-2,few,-,ASSLINSGTDTQY
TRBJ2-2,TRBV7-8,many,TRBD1,ASSKNRGTNTGELF
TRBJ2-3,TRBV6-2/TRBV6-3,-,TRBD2,ASTRLAGTTDTQY
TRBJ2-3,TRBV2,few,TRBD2,ASSQGRAADTQY
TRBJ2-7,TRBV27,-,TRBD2,ASSPRGGSSYEQY
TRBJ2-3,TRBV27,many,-,ASSPSPRQHTQY
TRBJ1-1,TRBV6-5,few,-,ASSSSGPTARPRDEAF
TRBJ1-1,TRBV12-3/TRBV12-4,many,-,ASSFGGSTEAF
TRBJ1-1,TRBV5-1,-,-,ASSSGTMLLNTEAF
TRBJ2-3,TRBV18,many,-,ASSTASTDTQY
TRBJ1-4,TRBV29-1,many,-,SVEGRGEKLF